These T cell receptor beta chains were read from a single sample in a study of cytomegalovirus exposure and HLA in healthy donors. Sequenced by immunoSEQ multiplex PCR; TCRdb stores in-frame clones only, minus some. The sample has 150,000 to 200,000 clones; roughly 89% are singletons. Source material: PBMCs. Every receptor here comes from a woman between 18 and 30 years old in good health and CMV-seropositive. CDR3s include the opening cysteine and the closing phenylalanine or tryptophan. D genes are given only for firm matches. Part of the rows lack a size; the others show once, few, many or a class for expanded clones.

D gene | J gene | clone size | V gene | CDR3 DNA | CDR3 protein
TRBD2 | TRBJ2-7 | - | TRBV5-6 | TGTGCCAGCAGCCCAGCGGGGTACTCCTACGAGCAGTACTTC | CASSPAGYSYEQYF
TRBD1 | TRBJ1-2 | - | TRBV5-4 | TGTGCCAGCAGCCCGGACAGGGCCTATGGCTACACCTTC | CASSPDRAYGYTF
- | TRBJ2-5 | - | TRBV5-1 | TGCGCCAGCAGCCTACGAGGTGAGACCCAGTACTTC | CASSLRGETQYF
TRBD2 | TRBJ2-2 | - | TRBV27 | TGTGCCAGCACTTCCGCCGGGACTAGCGGGAGCGTCGGGGAGCTGTTTTTT | CASTSAGTSGSVGELFF
TRBD2 | TRBJ2-5 | - | TRBV6-1 | TGTGCCAGCAGTGAAGATGTCGGAAGGACTAGCCGATACAAAGAGACCCAGTACTTC | CASSEDVGRTSRYKETQYF
TRBD1 | TRBJ1-4 | - | TRBV29-1 | TGCAGCGTCGCCGACAGGGGCCTGTCTAATGAAAAACTGTTTTTT | CSVADRGLSNEKLFF
TRBD1 | TRBJ1-1 | - | TRBV9 | TGTGCCAGCAGCTTCCTAGGGACAGACACTGAAGCTTTCTTT | CASSFLGTDTEAFF
TRBD2 | TRBJ2-2 | - | TRBV27 | TGTGCCAGCAGTCGACTAGCCGGTGCCGGGGAGCTGTTTTTT | CASSRLAGAGELFF
TRBD2 | TRBJ2-5 | - | TRBV19 | TGTGCCAGTAAGGGACGGCGACTAGCGGGGGAAGAGACCCAGTACTTC | CASKGRRLAGEETQYF
- | TRBJ2-1 | once | TRBV7-2 | TGTGCCTCAAACCGGGACCCGGGGGATGAGCAGTTCTTC | CASNRDPGDEQFF
- | TRBJ2-7 | once | TRBV28 | TGTGCCAGCAGTTTAACAGGGAGTTATCCCTACGAGCAGTACTTC | CASSLTGSYPYEQYF
TRBD1 | TRBJ2-7 | - | TRBV6-6 | TGTGCCAGCAGCTATCCCGGGACAGGGAGCTACGAGCAGTACTTC | CASSYPGTGSYEQYF
- | TRBJ1-6 | - | TRBV18 | TGTGCCAGCTCACCACCGTGGGGGGGCGAGGGCGCCTATAATTCACCCCTCCACTTT | CASSPPWGGEGAYNSPLHF
- | TRBJ2-7 | - | TRBV18 | TGTGCCAGCGCAGGGGAAGGATCCTACGAGCAGTACTTC | CASAGEGSYEQYF
TRBD2 | TRBJ2-1 | - | TRBV6-6 | TGTGCCAGCAGTTACTGGTCGGGAGGGTACAATGAGCAGTTCTTC | CASSYWSGGYNEQFF
- | TRBJ1-2 | - | TRBV10-3 | TGTGCCATCAGACCTACGGACATACCACTAGGCTACACCTTC | CAIRPTDIPLGYTF
- | TRBJ2-7 | - | TRBV5-4 | TGTGCCAGCAGGAAAAGAGGTTACGAGCAGTACTTC | CASRKRGYEQYF
- | TRBJ2-4 | - | TRBV18 | TGTGCCAGCTCACCCCTGGACAGTATGGCCAAAAACATTCAGTACTTC | CASSPLDSMAKNIQYF
TRBD1 | TRBJ2-7 | - | TRBV5-4 | TGTGCCAGCAGTTCACCGGGACAGGGGTCCGTCGAGCAGTACTTC | CASSSPGQGSVEQYF
- | TRBJ1-3 | - | TRBV4-3 | TGCGCCAGCAGCCAAGATGTGGTAGCATCTTTCTCTGGAAACACCATATATTTT | CASSQDVVASFSGNTIYF
- | TRBJ2-7 | - | TRBV30 | TGTGCCTGGAGAACAGTATACGAGCAGTACTTC | CAWRTVYEQYF
TRBD2 | TRBJ2-2 | - | TRBV11-2 | TGTGCCAGCAGCCCTGAAGGGGGAGCTAGCGGGGGGGCCCCCGGGGAGCTGTTTTTT | CASSPEGGASGGAPGELFF
- | TRBJ1-2 | - | TRBV5-1 | TGCGCCAGCAGCTTACGGGGGGCGGGATATGGCTACACCTTC | CASSLRGAGYGYTF
- | TRBJ2-5 | - | TRBV6-5 | TGTGCCAGCAGTTCCCCCCGGGACTTCCAAGAGACCCAGTACTTC | CASSSPRDFQETQYF
TRBD2 | TRBJ2-7 | - | TRBV28 | TGTGCCAGCAGTTCCCCTATCGGGGGCCAGACTAGCGGGAGCTCCTACGAGCAGTACTTC | CASSSPIGGQTSGSSYEQYF
TRBD2 | TRBJ2-5 | - | TRBV11-1 | TGTGCCAGCAGCACTGGACTAGTCGAGACCCAGTACTTC | CASSTGLVETQYF
TRBD2 | TRBJ2-6 | once | TRBV5-1 | TGCGCCAGCAGCCCTACGGGGGGGTCTGGGGCCAACGTCCTGACTTTC | CASSPTGGSGANVLTF
- | TRBJ2-3 | - | TRBV18 | TGTGCCAGCTCACCACGCCTAGGCACAGATACGCAGTATTTT | CASSPRLGTDTQYF
TRBD2 | TRBJ2-3 | - | TRBV9 | TGTGCCAGCAGCGCTAGCGGGGCGACTCCGGATACGCAGTATTTT | CASSASGATPDTQYF
TRBD2 | TRBJ2-3 | - | TRBV7-3 | TGTGCCAGCAGCTTAACGGCGGGAGCTAGCACAGATACGCAGTATTTT | CASSLTAGASTDTQYF
TRBD2 | TRBJ2-7 | - | TRBV11-2 | TGTGCCAGCAGCCCCGGGACTAGCGGGGGCGAGAGCTCCTACGAGCAGTACTTC | CASSPGTSGGESSYEQYF
TRBD1 | TRBJ1-2 | - | TRBV5-1 | TGCGCCAGCAGCCAACCCGGGACAGGCGGCGCTGGCTACACCTTC | CASSQPGTGGAGYTF
- | TRBJ2-2 | - | TRBV7-9 | TGTGCCAGCAGCTCAAGCACAGGGATTGGCACCGGGGAGCTGTTTTTT | CASSSSTGIGTGELFF
- | TRBJ2-1 | - | TRBV4-2 | TGTGCCAGCAGCCAAGACGTGGCGGGGAGCTCCTACAATGAGCAGTTCTTC | CASSQDVAGSSYNEQFF
TRBD1 | TRBJ2-7 | - | TRBV27 | TGTGCCAGCAGTTTAGCCGGGACAGGGTCGGGGGTGCAGTACTTC | CASSLAGTGSGVQYF
- | TRBJ1-1 | - | TRBV15 | TGTGCCAGTCGCGTACAGGGAAACACTGAAGCTTTCTTT | CASRVQGNTEAFF
TRBD2 | TRBJ2-1 | - | TRBV5-1 | TGCGCCAGCAGCGATTCCAGCGGGAGGTTTGATGAGCAGTTCTTC | CASSDSSGRFDEQFF
- | TRBJ2-7 | - | TRBV7-6 | TGTGCCAGCAGCTTAAGAGGTTACGCCTACGAGCAGTACTTC | CASSLRGYAYEQYF
TRBD2 | TRBJ2-1 | - | TRBV5-1 | TGCGCCAGCAGTTCCCGGACTAGCGGGAGCGATGAGCAGTTCTTC | CASSSRTSGSDEQFF
TRBD1 | TRBJ2-3 | - | TRBV5-4 | TGTGCCAGCAGCCCGGACAGGGGTTTCACAGATACGCAGTATTTT | CASSPDRGFTDTQYF
- | TRBJ2-1 | - | TRBV7-2 | TGTGCCAGCAGCCGGGGGGCCATTGAGCAGTTCTTC | CASSRGAIEQFF
TRBD1 | TRBJ1-5 | - | TRBV28 | TGTGCCAGCGACGATGGACAGGGCATGTCGCCCCAGCATTTT | CASDDGQGMSPQHF
TRBD2 | TRBJ2-1 | - | TRBV11-2 | TGTGCCAGCAGCCCGACCCCGGGACTAGCGGGTGTCCACAATGAGCAGTTCTTC | CASSPTPGLAGVHNEQFF
- | TRBJ2-5 | once | TRBV7-6 | TGTGCCAGCAGCTTAGCCCCGGTCTCCGCCGGGACCCAGTACTTC | CASSLAPVSAGTQYF
- | TRBJ2-1 | - | TRBV2 | TGTGCCAGCAGTGAAGGGACTTACAATGAGCAGTTCTTC | CASSEGTYNEQFF
- | TRBJ1-2 | - | TRBV20-1 | TGCAGTGCTATTAGAGGGAATGGCTACACCTTC | CSAIRGNGYTF
TRBD1 | TRBJ1-1 | - | TRBV7-2 | TGTGCCAGCAGCTGGACAGGGGTGAACACTGAAGCTTTCTTT | CASSWTGVNTEAFF
TRBD2 | TRBJ2-1 | - | TRBV7-8 | TGTGCCAGCAGCTTATTCCCTAGCGGGGGGAACTACAATGAGCAGTTCTTC | CASSLFPSGGNYNEQFF